Shown below are 27 T cell receptor beta chains from a single sample sequenced in a study of T cells in women clearing cervical HPV infection. The method was immunoSEQ multiplex PCR; TCRdb's version includes in-frame clones alone and lacks a portion of them. This sample contains tens of thousands of clones. What was sequenced was blood buffy coat. These receptors came from a woman aged 18-70 years with a cervical HPV16 infection that either progressed to CIN3+ or cleared (not recorded which).

Remarks on this clone: The read gets to within 3 residues of the CDR3 end, and the germline J gene fills in the rest. The rearrangement uses TRBV14 and TRBJ1-2, with 7 bases lining up with TRBD1. Trimming removed 3 bases from V and 4 bases from J; junction bases left unmatched: 2. The CDR3 length is 13 residues. CDR1 is SGHDN and CDR2 is FVKESK in the germline V gene. The CDR3 spells CASSHGTAYGYTF. CDR3 DNA (partial): TGTGCCAGCAGCCACGGGACAGCCTATGGC.

In regard to this clone: The missing CDR3 end, 3 residues past where the read stops, is filled in from the germline J gene. The rearrangement uses TRBV9 and TRBJ1-2; a possible D gene is TRBD1 (5 bases). The CDR3 loop spans 12 amino acids. The germline gives CDR1 SGDLS, CDR2 YYNGEE. V shed 3 bases and J shed 6 bases, with 9 bases lying between them. CDR3 DNA, as far as it was read: TGTGCCAGCAGCGCCAGCAGGGATGGC. Translating it yields CASSASRDG. The full CDR3 sequence reads CASSASRDGYTF. The variable domain in full, with the rest retrieved from reference TRBV9 and TRBJ1-2, is DSGVTQTPKHLITATGQRVTLRCSPRSGDLSVYWYQQSLDQGLQFLIQYYNGEERAKGNILERFSAQQFPDLHSELNLSSLELGDSALYFCASSASRDGYTFGSGTRLTVV.

As concerns this clone: The read ends 3 residues before the CDR3 terminus; that terminus is restored from the germline J gene. The sample holds other DNA sequences that translate to the same CDR3. This chain links TRBV19 with TRBJ2-7; D is uncertain. Looked up from germline, CDR1 is LNHDA and CDR2 is SQIVND (reference sequence). The CDR3 length is 15 residues. The germline V and J ends were trimmed by 0 bases and 6 bases, with 15 bases remaining between them. CDR3 bases read: TGTGCCAGTAGTATAGATCTTGGTCCGGTCTCCGAG. Amino acid sequence: CASSIDLGPVSE. The full CDR3 is CASSIDLGPVSEQYF.

As regards this clone: Coverage ceases 3 residues before the CDR3 finishes, and the germline J gene fills in the end. V is TRBV12-3 or TRBV12-4 and J is TRBJ1-2; 10 positions agree with TRBD1. V shed 5 bases, J shed 4 bases, and the junction held 10 bases outside the gene matches. CDR3 length: 16 residues. The part of the CDR3 DNA that was read is TGTGCCAGCAGTGCCGGGACAGGGGTCGGGAGCTATGGC. As protein: CASSAGTGVGSYG. The whole CDR3 protein reads CASSAGTGVGSYGYTF.

The sequenced part of the CDR3 DNA is TGTGCCAGCAGTGTCACGGACAGGGTGAGGACC. Translation: CASSVTDRVRT. The CDR3 in full is CASSVTDRVRTQYF. This chain joins TRBV6-1 and TRBJ2-5; 8 nucleotides align to TRBD1. The CDR3 is cut off 3 residues early in the read; its end comes from the germline J gene. Unmatched junction bases numbered 8, after V lost 4 bases and J lost 7 bases. This CDR3 is built from 14 residues. Germline V gives CDR1 MNHNS, CDR2 SASEGT.

Concerning this clone: The read ends 3 residues before the CDR3 terminus; that terminus is restored from the germline J gene. This chain connects TRBV2 to TRBJ1-1, with TRBD1 as a possible D gene (6 bases). With 8 bases removed from V and 0 bases from J, the gap between germline ends came to 10 bases. The CDR3 extends over 13 amino acids. Germline loops: CDR1 SNHLY, CDR2 FYNNEI. The part of the CDR3 DNA that was read is TGTGCCAGCGAACAGGGATTGAACACTGAA. It yields the protein CASEQGLNTE. The full-length CDR3 reads as CASEQGLNTEAFF.

As for this clone: Sequencing ends 3 residues short of the CDR3 end; the germline J gene provides the rest. The chain is built from TRBV20-1 and TRBJ1-2; unclear D gene. The CDR3 covers 11 residues. V lost 3 bases and J lost 3, with 5 bases in between. Germline lookup yields CDR1 DFQATT and CDR2 SNEGSKA (reference sequence). The sequenced part of the CDR3 DNA is TGCAGTGCTAGTGCGGACTATGGC. Encoded protein: CSASADYG. The CDR3, in full, reads CSASADYGYTF.

Concerning this clone itself: The read terminates 3 residues ahead of where the CDR3 ends, so the germline J gene completes it. This chain links TRBV5-4 with TRBJ2-2; weak D call: TRBD2 (7 bases). V lost 1 base, J lost 4 bases, and 8 bases lay in between. The CDR3 consists of 14 residues. CDR1 and CDR2 (germline): SGHNT, YYREEE (reference sequence). CDR3 sequence reads: CASSLRGGTGELFF. The covered CDR3 bases are TGTGCCAGCAGCTTGAGGGGGGGCACCGGGGAG.

About this clone: Read data end 3 residues before the CDR3 end; the end is taken from the germline J gene. The V gene is TRBV11-2, the J gene TRBJ2-5; D could derive from TRBD1 or TRBD2 (5 bases each). From germline, CDR1 is SGHAT and CDR2 FQNNGV. The CDR3 loop spans 12 amino acids. Trimming removed 4 bases at V and 5 bases at J, with 8 bases between. The CDR3 loop is CASSSGSETQYF. CDR3 bases read: TGTGCCAGCAGCTCAGGGAGCGAGACC. Full variable domain (rest looked up from reference TRBV11-2 and TRBJ2-5): EAGVAQSPRYKIIEKRQSVAFWCNPISGHATLYWYQQILGQGPKLLIQFQNNGVVDDSQLPKDRFSAERLKGVDSTLKIQPAKLEDSAVYLCASSSGSETQYFGPGTRLLVL.

Of note for this clone: The sequence runs out 3 residues before the end of the CDR3; the remainder is reconstructed from the germline J gene. The rearrangement links TRBV14 to TRBJ1-1; 7 positions agree with TRBD1. The germline CDR1 and CDR2 sequences are SGHDN and FVKESK. The CDR3 has 14 residues. V lost 4 bases and J lost 2; bases outside the gene matches: 4. Incomplete CDR3 DNA: TGTGCCAGCAGCCGGAACAGGGGAAACACTGAA. This sequence encodes CASSRNRGNTE. The whole CDR3 protein is CASSRNRGNTEAFF. The entire variable domain, with the rest obtained from reference TRBV14 and TRBJ1-1, is as follows: EAGVTQFPSHSVIEKGQTVTLRCDPISGHDNLYWYRRVMGKEIKFLLHFVKESKQDESGMPNNRFLAERTGGTYSTLKVQPAELEDSGVYFCASSRNRGNTEAFFGQGTRLTVV.

Note on this clone: Read coverage stops 3 residues before the CDR3 terminus; the germline J gene supplies the remainder. The chain links TRBV14 to TRBJ2-3; no definite D call. The V gene lost 4 bases and the J gene lost 2 bases, with 4 bases spanning the gap. The CDR3 sequence is 12 residues long. Germline V lookup: CDR1 SGHDN, CDR2 FVKESK. The chain's CDR3 is CASSLHTDTQYF. Incomplete CDR3 DNA: TGTGCCAGCAGCCTCCACACAGATACG. Supplemented by reference TRBV14 and TRBJ2-3, the full variable domain reads EAGVTQFPSHSVIEKGQTVTLRCDPISGHDNLYWYRRVMGKEIKFLLHFVKESKQDESGMPNNRFLAERTGGTYSTLKVQPAELEDSGVYFCASSLHTDTQYFGPGTRLTVL.

With regard to this clone: The read terminates 3 residues before the CDR3 end, so the remaining end is supplied by the germline J gene. The V gene is TRBV7-8, the J gene TRBJ1-2, with D unresolved. Trimming left V 4 bases short and J 4 bases short, with 13 bases between. This CDR3 is 14 amino acids long. CDR1 is SGHVS, CDR2 FQNEAQ, per germline. This CDR3 is CASSSRVTIYGYTF. CDR3 bases read: TGTGCCAGCAGCTCAAGAGTGACAATCTATGGC.

Turning to this clone: The CDR3 goes on 3 residues after the read ends, and that part is filled in from the germline J gene. This sequence joins TRBV7-6 and TRBJ2-3, with 8 nucleotides matching TRBD2. CDR3 size: 16 residues. Germline assignment: CDR1 SGHVS and CDR2 FNYEAQ. The CDR3 bases that were read are TGTGCCAGCAGCTTCGTTGGAATAGCGGGACAAGAGACG. This translates into CASSFVGIAGQET. The whole CDR3 protein reads CASSFVGIAGQETQYF.

Concerning this clone itself: The read finishes 3 residues shy of the CDR3 end, and the germline J gene is used to complete it. The chain employs TRBV7-9 and TRBJ1-2; D perhaps matches TRBD1 (5 bases). CDR3 length: 13 residues. Germline V CDR1 and CDR2: SEHNR, FQNEAQ (reference sequence). V was trimmed by 7 bases and J by 3 bases, leaving 12 bases between them. CDR3 region: CASNWGGDYGYTF. The CDR3 DNA, read in part, is TGTGCCAGCAACTGGGGGGGGGACTATGGC.

With regard to this clone: Read data end 3 residues before the CDR3 end; the end is taken from the germline J gene. The chain has TRBV2 and TRBJ2-3, with 8 bases fitting TRBD2. The CDR3 is 14 residues long. V lost 2 bases and J lost 6; bases outside the gene matches: 4. The germline CDR1 and CDR2 sequences are SNHLY and FYNNEI. The CDR3 sequence is CASSERGGADTQYF. The covered CDR3 bases are TGTGCCAGCAGTGAACGGGGGGGGGCGGATACG.

The sequenced CDR3 bases are TGTGCCAGCAGCCTCACAGGGTTCGACTATGGC. Translation gives CASSLTGFDYG. The complete CDR3 sequence is CASSLTGFDYGYTF. The chain uses TRBV7-9 and TRBJ1-2; tentatively, D is TRBD1 (6 bases). The sequence runs out 3 residues before the end of the CDR3; the remainder is reconstructed from the germline J gene. The CDR3 is made up of 14 amino acids. Germline V gene sequence: CDR1 SEHNR, CDR2 FQNEAQ (reference sequence). Trimming took 5 bases from V and 3 from J, leaving 13 bases between them.

As for this clone: The missing CDR3 end, 3 residues past where the read stops, is filled in from the germline J gene. The rearrangement joins TRBV10-1 to TRBJ2-2, with 9 nucleotides matching TRBD1. The V gene end was trimmed by 2 bases and the J gene end by 5 bases; junction bases not matched to a gene: 6. The CDR3 spans 16 residues. Germline V gives CDR1 WNHNN, CDR2 SYGVQD (reference sequence). CDR3 residues: CASSEGQGFRTGELFF. The sequenced part of the CDR3 DNA is TGCGCCAGCAGTGAGGGACAGGGGTTTAGGACCGGGGAG.

Comment on this clone: The sequence runs out 3 residues before the end of the CDR3; the remainder is reconstructed from the germline J gene. This chain uses TRBV6-1 with TRBJ1-5, with a tentative D call TRBD1 (6 bases). The CDR3 is 14 amino acids. Germline V gives CDR1 MNHNS, CDR2 SASEGT. V was pared by 6 bases and J by 5 bases, with 14 bases between. The CDR3 loop is CASRETNRDQPQHF. CDR3 DNA, as far as it was read: TGTGCCAGCAGGGAAACTAACAGGGATCAGCCC.

Comment on this clone: The junction departs from germline at one end; a sequencing error may be responsible. Read sequence stops 3 residues before the CDR3 end, and the germline J gene provides the missing end. V gene TRBV11-2 combines with J gene TRBJ1-3; D is perhaps TRBD1 (6 bases). CDR1 is SGHAT and CDR2 is FQNNGV in the germline V gene. The CDR3 consists of 11 residues. The CDR3 loop reads CASNHWDTIYF. CDR3 bases read: TGTGCCAGCAACCATTGGGACACT.

Points on this clone: Read coverage stops 3 residues before the CDR3 terminus; the germline J gene supplies the remainder. The rearrangement joins TRBV5-1 to TRBJ1-1; 9 bases are a match to TRBD1. The germline gives CDR1 SGHRS, CDR2 YFSETQ. This CDR3 has 14 residues. The junction had 7 bases not matched to a gene; V was cut back by 4 bases and J by 6 bases. The sequenced part of the CDR3 DNA is TGCGCCAGCAGCGCCGGACAGGGGAAGTCTGAA. Translated: CASSAGQGKSE. The whole CDR3 sequence reads CASSAGQGKSEAFF.

Comments on this clone: The read gets to within 3 residues of the CDR3 end, and the germline J gene fills in the rest. V gene TRBV6-1 combines with J gene TRBJ2-2, with D possibly being TRBD2 (5 bases). This CDR3 contains 15 residues. Germline V gene lookup returns CDR1 MNHNS and CDR2 SASEGT. V shed 1 base and J shed 1 base, with 7 bases lying between them. The sequenced CDR3 bases are TGTGCCAGCAGTGAAGGGACTGGGAACACCGGGGAG. Translated, it gives CASSEGTGNTGE. The entire CDR3 protein reads CASSEGTGNTGELFF.

Regarding this clone: Read data end 3 residues before the CDR3 end; the end is taken from the germline J gene. This chain links TRBV5-1 with TRBJ2-3; possibly TRBD1 or TRBD2 for D (6 bases each). Germline V gives CDR1 SGHRS, CDR2 YFSETQ. The CDR3 contains 14 residues. CDR3 DNA (partial): TGCGCCAGCAGCTTGGTTGGAGGGGGAGAGACG. Protein sequence: CASSLVGGGET. The whole CDR3 reads CASSLVGGGETQYF.

As for this clone: The sequenced fragment ends 3 residues before the CDR3 boundary, so the rest is inferred from the germline J gene. The chain uses TRBV5-1 and TRBJ2-7; D remains ambiguous. This CDR3 has 13 amino acids. Germline V gene lookup returns CDR1 SGHRS and CDR2 YFSETQ. Trimming stripped 7 bases from V and 3 bases from J, with 14 bases between. The CDR3 region is CASRRPQDYEQYF. The covered CDR3 bases are TGCGCCAGCCGCCGTCCTCAGGACTACGAG.

Concerning this clone itself: The read gets to within 3 residues of the CDR3 end, and the germline J gene fills in the rest. This chain links TRBV5-4 with TRBJ2-3, with 12 bases identical to TRBD2. The CDR3 contains 16 residues. The trim removed 10 bases at V and 6 bases at J, leaving 15 bases unmatched. From germline, CDR1 is SGHNT and CDR2 YYREEE (reference sequence). The chain's CDR3 is CAAALRLAGALDTQYF. The CDR3 bases that were read are TGTGCCGCCGCACTCAGACTAGCGGGGGCCTTGGATACG.

Details on this clone: Read coverage stops 3 residues before the CDR3 terminus; the germline J gene supplies the remainder. This chain connects TRBV7-9 to TRBJ2-5, with TRBD1 identical over 8 bases. CDR3 length equals 14 residues. Germline V gene lookup returns CDR1 SEHNR and CDR2 FQNEAQ (reference sequence). J was trimmed by 4 bases and V by 6 bases; bases with no gene match: 7. CDR3 DNA, as far as it was read: TGTGCCAGCAGTCACAGGGGGGTAGGAGAGACC. Its protein is CASSHRGVGET. The entire CDR3 protein is CASSHRGVGETQYF.

Notes on this clone: The CDR3 is cut off 3 residues early in the read; its end comes from the germline J gene. This rearrangement joins TRBV7-9 to TRBJ1-1, with 7 positions matching TRBD1. The germline V gene encodes CDR1 SEHNR and CDR2 FQNEAQ (reference sequence). This CDR3 is 14 amino acids long. Unmatched junction bases numbered 8, after V lost 5 bases and J lost 5 bases. The CDR3: CASSRQGSATEAFF. The covered CDR3 bases are TGTGCCAGCAGCAGACAGGGATCGGCTACTGAA.

As regards this clone: Coverage ceases 3 residues before the CDR3 finishes, and the germline J gene fills in the end. This chain links TRBV19 with TRBJ2-2; 11 nucleotides agree with TRBD2. The germline CDR1 and CDR2 sequences are LNHDA and SQIVND (reference sequence). The CDR3 runs to 19 residues. Unmatched junction bases numbered 13, after V lost 3 bases and J lost 4 bases. The CDR3 is CASSILAPRLAGSTGELFF. The CDR3 DNA, read in part, is TGTGCCAGTAGTATTCTAGCCCCCCGACTAGCGGGGTCCACCGGGGAG.